The 20 T cell receptor beta chains below were found in one sample sequenced in a study of vaccination and CD4 T cells after COVID-19 (dated by TCRdb to between 2021 and 2024). This specimen's time point label, per the study, means: late sampling 161 to 241 days after vaccination in a few convalescent patients. The treatment or condition label, read with the paper, signifies: approximately 11-day PBMC culture with coronavirus spike peptide pools or control peptides (ViraFEST assay). Antigens for these TCRs are unknown. The method behind the library was PCR. For sequencing, an Illumina iSeq 100 was employed. DNA from cultured CD4+ T cells underwent TCR sequencing with the Oncomine TCR Beta short-read assay at the Johns Hopkins FTIC core. TCRdb reprocessed the public reads (quality trimming at Q25 with fastp, clone calling with MiXCR) and kept in-frame beta chains. CDR3 protein sequences are deduplicated, and each keeps its most common genes and DNA. For this sample the table gives about 21,000 distinct CDR3 sequences, of which 42% were detected only once. More than 8.5% of the sample comes from the top ten.

The source material was CD4+ T cells from blood, cultured in vitro, sampled about 7 months after SARS-CoV-2 vaccination. Receptors originate from a human donor who had recovered from COVID-19.

In this sample, this clonotype turned up once. The chain couples TRBV10-3 to TRBJ2-7; D is uncertain. Per the germline V gene, CDR1 is ENHRY and CDR2 is SYGVKD. The CDR3 is 12 amino acids. Trimming took 4 bases from V and 4 from J, leaving 8 bases between them. The CDR3 region is CAISGQRYEQYF. The CDR3 DNA reads TGTGCCATCAGTGGCCAGAGATACGAGCAGTACTTC.

CDR3 nucleotide sequence: TGTGCCAGCAGCTTAGGATTGGGAGCTTCGTGGGATACGCAGTATTTT. Translation gives CASSLGLGASWDTQYF. V gene TRBV7-3 combines with J gene TRBJ2-3; tentative D call: TRBD2 (5 bases). V was clipped by 2 bases and J by 6 bases, with 18 bases between them. CDR3 length: 16 amino acids. Germline V gene lookup returns CDR1 SGHTA and CDR2 FQGTGA. Combining the CDR3 with reference TRBV7-3 and TRBJ2-3 gives the whole variable domain GAGVSQTPSNKVTEKGKYVELRCDPISGHTALYWYRQSLGQGPEFLIYFQGTGAADDSGLPNDRFFAVRPEGSVSTLKIQRTERGDSAVYLCASSLGLGASWDTQYFGPGTRLTVL.

This clonotype is categorized as medium-sized. This chain uses TRBV20-1 with TRBJ1-6; the D is unclear. This CDR3 region has 13 residues. CDR1 and CDR2 (germline): DFQATT, SNEGSKA (reference sequence). V lost 4 bases, J lost 9 bases, and 13 bases lay in between. The CDR3 is CSAMLFDVSPLHF. Here the CDR3 DNA reads TGCAGTGCTATGCTTTTCGATGTTTCACCCCTCCACTTT.

This chain joins TRBV7-9 and TRBJ2-3; TRBD2 is a possible D gene (5 bases). V was trimmed by 2 bases and J by 6 bases, leaving 6 bases between them. The germline CDR1 and CDR2 sequences are SEHNR and FQNEAQ (reference sequence). The CDR3 is 12 amino acids. The DNA of the CDR3 is TGTGCCAGCAGCTTAACGGGGGATACGCAGTATTTT. Amino acid sequence: CASSLTGDTQYF. The full variable domain, completed using reference TRBV7-9 and TRBJ2-3, is DTGVSQNPRHKITKRGQNVTFRCDPISEHNRLYWYRQTLGQGPEFLTYFQNEAQLEKSRLLSDRFSAERPKGSFSTLEIQRTEQGDSAMYLCASSLTGDTQYFGPGTRLTVL.

The chain uses TRBV10-1 and TRBJ2-7; 9 bases are a match to TRBD2. The CDR3 length is 16 residues. Germline loops: CDR1 WNHNN, CDR2 SYGVQD (reference sequence). V was clipped by 4 bases and J by 1 base; unmatched bases: 8. CDR3 DNA: TGCGCCAGCAGTGCGGGAAGCGGGAGGTTTTCCTACGAGCAGTACTTC. It codes for CASSAGSGRFSYEQYF.

The J gene is TRBJ1-5, the V gene TRBV19; D unresolved. V was trimmed by 3 bases and J by 0 bases, leaving 9 bases between them. The CDR3 loop spans 15 amino acids. Germline V gene sequence: CDR1 LNHDA, CDR2 SQIVND (reference sequence). Here the CDR3 reads CASSIRTYSNQPQHF. The DNA of the CDR3 is TGTGCCAGTAGTATCAGGACTTATAGCAATCAGCCCCAGCATTTT.

This clonotype was counted only a few times. The gene calls are TRBV7-6 and TRBJ1-2, with D possibly matching TRBD1 (5 bases). The CDR3 spans 13 residues. Per the germline V gene, CDR1 is SGHVS and CDR2 is FNYEAQ. Trimming removed 0 bases at V and 8 bases at J, with 10 bases between. The CDR3 bases are TGTGCCAGCAGCTTAGCCCAGCAGGGCGGCTACACCTTC. Translated: CASSLAQQGGYTF. The whole variable domain, filled in from reference TRBV7-6 and TRBJ1-2, reads GAGVSQSPRYKVTKRGQDVALRCDPISGHVSLYWYRQALGQGPEFLTYFNYEAQQDKSGLPNDRFSAERPEGSISTLTIQRTEQRDSAMYRCASSLAQQGGYTFGSGTRLTVV.

The chain has TRBV5-4 and TRBJ1-1, with 7 bases lining up with TRBD1. The CDR3 contains 15 residues. Per the germline V gene, CDR1 is SGHNT and CDR2 is YYREEE (reference sequence). V dropped 0 bases and J dropped 3; count of bases not matched to a gene: 5. CDR3 loop: CASSLALQGYTEAFF. Written as DNA, the CDR3 is TGTGCCAGCAGCTTGGCCCTACAGGGGTACACTGAAGCTTTCTTT. The full variable domain, its missing parts supplied by reference TRBV5-4 and TRBJ1-1, is ETGVTQSPTHLIKTRGQQVTLRCSSQSGHNTVSWYQQALGQGPQFIFQYYREEENGRGNFPPRFSGLQFPNYSSELNVNALELDDSALYLCASSLALQGYTEAFFGQGTRLTVV.

This sequence joins TRBV29-1 and TRBJ2-5; a possible D gene is TRBD2 (7 bases). V shed 3 bases and J shed 5 bases, with 13 bases lying between them. Germline assignment: CDR1 SQVTM and CDR2 ANQGSEA. This CDR3 region has 13 residues. The CDR3: CSVDGGGLETQYF. In DNA, the CDR3 is TGCAGCGTTGATGGGGGGGGGCTGGAGACCCAGTACTTC. Full variable domain (remainder filled in from reference TRBV29-1 and TRBJ2-5): SAVISQKPSRDICQRGTSLTIQCQVDSQVTMMFWYRQQPGQSLTLIATANQGSEATYESGFVIDKFPISRPNLTFSTLTVSNMSPEDSSIYLCSVDGGGLETQYFGPGTRLLVL.

This clonotype was counted only a few times. The gene calls are TRBV7-3 and TRBJ2-5, with a possible D match to TRBD2 (6 bases). V gave up 5 bases and J gave up 4 bases, with 17 bases separating them. From germline, CDR1 is SGHTA and CDR2 FQGTGA. The length of the CDR3 is 15 residues. The CDR3 DNA reads as TGTGCCAGCAGCCGTCAAAGCGGGTTAGGAGAGACCCAGTACTTC. This sequence encodes CASSRQSGLGETQYF.

This clonotype was detected only a few times. This chain links TRBV5-1 with TRBJ1-2, with unresolved D. CDR3 length equals 12 residues. V was trimmed by 4 bases and J by 6 bases, leaving 10 bases between them. Germline-derived CDR1 and CDR2 are SGHRS and YFSETQ. CDR3 sequence: CASSRTLDGYTF. CDR3 bases: TGCGCCAGCAGCCGGACCCTGGATGGCTACACCTTC.

The chain joins TRBV20-1 to TRBJ1-1; unclear D gene. The CDR3 consists of 15 residues. V gave up 2 bases and J gave up 5 bases, with 18 bases separating them. Germline values: CDR1 DFQATT, CDR2 SNEGSKA (reference sequence). The CDR3 reads CSARRAGLARTEAFF. CDR3 bases: TGCAGTGCTAGACGGGCAGGCCTCGCACGTACTGAAGCTTTCTTT.

V and J are TRBV20-1 and TRBJ2-7; 12 bases fit TRBD2. With the DNA end fitting TRBJ2-1 better, the J assignment may be wrong. The CDR3 spans 16 residues. The germline V gene has CDR1 DFQATT and CDR2 SNEGSKA (reference sequence). CDR3 amino acids: CSARDGMLAGGYEQFF. The CDR3 DNA reads as TGCAGTGCTAGAGATGGTATGCTAGCGGGAGGGTATGAGCAGTTCTTC.

This clonotype is categorized as medium-sized. The CDR3 sequence: CSATAETSNQPQHF. CDR3 DNA: TGCAGTGCTACGGCAGAAACAAGCAATCAGCCCCAGCATTTT. V and J are TRBV20-1 and TRBJ1-5; D unclear. CDR1 is DFQATT, CDR2 SNEGSKA, per germline (reference sequence). V was pared by 4 bases and J by 1 base, with 11 bases between. The CDR3 is 14 amino acids.

The chain uses TRBV20-1 and TRBJ2-1; D remains ambiguous. CDR1 and CDR2 from the germline V gene are DFQATT and SNEGSKA (reference sequence). V was clipped by 2 bases and J by 8 bases, with 7 bases between them. The CDR3 consists of 11 residues. CDR3 nucleotides: TGCAGTGCTAGACGCCAATATGAGCAGTTCTTC. Protein sequence: CSARRQYEQFF.

This clonotype was counted between two and nine times. This chain connects TRBV6-5 to TRBJ2-2; the D is unclear. Germline loops: CDR1 MNHEY, CDR2 SVGAGI. Trimming cost V 2 bases and J 4 bases, with 5 bases left between them. This CDR3 region has 13 residues. CDR3 loop: CASSYKFTGELFF. The CDR3 bases are TGTGCCAGCAGTTACAAGTTCACCGGGGAGCTGTTTTTT.

The V call is TRBV6-1, the J call TRBJ1-5; D is unresolved. Germline V lookup: CDR1 MNHNS, CDR2 SASEGT. There are 14 residues in the CDR3. The germline V and J ends were trimmed by 1 base and 7 bases, with 11 bases remaining between them. In DNA form, the CDR3 reads TGTGCCAGCAGTGAAGTAGCTCGGGGACAGCCCCAGCATTTT. Amino acid sequence: CASSEVARGQPQHF.

This chain links TRBV6-1 with TRBJ1-5; possibly TRBD1 for D (6 bases). This CDR3 region has 15 residues. Per the germline V gene, CDR1 is MNHNS and CDR2 is SASEGT. Trimming stripped 4 bases from V and 1 base from J, with 11 bases between. The CDR3 sequence: CASSVGGESNQPQHF. The CDR3 coding sequence is TGTGCCAGCAGTGTAGGGGGGGAAAGCAATCAGCCCCAGCATTTT.

This chain connects TRBV28 to TRBJ1-5; a weak D match, TRBD1 (6 bases). Germline assignment: CDR1 MDHEN and CDR2 SYDVKM. V shed 3 bases and J shed 0 bases, with 24 bases lying between them. The CDR3 covers 20 residues. The CDR3 nucleotides are TGTGCCAGCAGTTTTATATTAACAGGGTCGGCGCGATATAGCAATCAGCCCCAGCATTTT. This gives the protein CASSFILTGSARYSNQPQHF.

This clonotype was counted only a few times. This chain uses TRBV4-1 with TRBJ1-1; D call uncertain. The CDR3 totals 14 residues. The germline CDR1 and CDR2 sequences are MGHRA and YSYEKL. The ends were cut back, 3 bases at V and 10 bases at J, with 18 bases in the middle. Here the CDR3 reads CASSQYVVRGTAFF. DNA of the CDR3: TGCGCCAGCAGCCAGTACGTCGTACGGGGAACAGCTTTCTTT.